The sequence of this TCR beta chain was determined in a study of metastatic and nonmetastatic thyroid tumors. Study in general: Samples came from malignant and benign thyroid patients, and repertoires were compared across blood and tumor or nodule tissue. Study-wide findings and caveats: Versus benign nodules, malignant thyroid tumors reportedly had significantly higher TCR beta diversity, in blood and tumor.

Thyroid surgery took place with no prior treatment in any patient. Original methodology: To classify distant metastasis in papillary thyroid cancer, a model was built from CDR3 differences across clinicopathological groups. TCRdb recomputed clones from the PCR reads via MiXCR. What appears here as the V and J calls and clone size reflects TCRdb's work, not the paper's. There are under 95,000 clones in the sample; around 9.2% occur only once, and 8.8% lies in the top ten. V gave up 2 bases and J gave up 6 bases, with 8 bases separating them. CDR3 length: 12 residues. CDR1 is GTSNPN, CDR2 SVGIG, per germline (reference sequence). Ten or more counts support this clone. Its specificity is not known.

This sequence originates from a female donor with papillary thyroid cancer or a benign thyroid nodule (not recorded which). Some clones in this sample may be carry-over from other donors' samples. The sequencing input was blood. This chain joins TRBV30 and TRBJ2-1; either TRBD1 or TRBD2 may supply D (6 bases each). The CDR3 coding sequence is TGTGCCTGGAGTCGGGGGCTCAATGAGCAGTTCTTC. This sequence encodes CAWSRGLNEQFF. Drawing the rest from reference TRBV30 and TRBJ2-1, the complete variable domain is SQTIHQWPATLVQPVGSPLSLECTVEGTSNPNLYWYRQAAGRGLQLLFYSVGIGQISSEVPQNLSASRPQDRQFILSSKKLLLSDSGFYLCAWSRGLNEQFFGPGTRLTVL.